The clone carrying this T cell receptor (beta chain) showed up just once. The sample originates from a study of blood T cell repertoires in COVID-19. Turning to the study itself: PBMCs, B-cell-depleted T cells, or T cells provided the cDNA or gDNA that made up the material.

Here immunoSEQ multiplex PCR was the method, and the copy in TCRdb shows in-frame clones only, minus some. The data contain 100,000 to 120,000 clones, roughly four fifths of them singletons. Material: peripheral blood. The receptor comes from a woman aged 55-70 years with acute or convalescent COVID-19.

The CDR3 bases are TGTGCCAGCAGCGCCGGGACAGGGTGGCAGGCAGATACGCAGTATTTT. Translated: CASSAGTGWQADTQYF. The chain carries TRBV9 and TRBJ2-3; TRBD1 agrees at 9 bases. The trim removed 3 bases at V and 4 bases at J, leaving 9 bases unmatched. The CDR3 has 16 amino acids. CDR1 is SGDLS, CDR2 YYNGEE, per germline. The whole variable domain, filled in from reference TRBV9 and TRBJ2-3, reads DSGVTQTPKHLITATGQRVTLRCSPRSGDLSVYWYQQSLDQGLQFLIQYYNGEERAKGNILERFSAQQFPDLHSELNLSSLELGDSALYFCASSAGTGWQADTQYFGPGTRLTVL.